This entry lists 17 T cell receptor beta chains sequenced from one sample in a study of cytomegalovirus exposure and HLA in healthy donors. Sequenced by immunoSEQ multiplex PCR; TCRdb stores in-frame clones only, minus some. The sample yields approximately 180,000 clones, more than 75% seen once. Sequenced: PBMCs. These receptors all come from a man in his late teens or twenties in good health and CMV-seropositive.

This clone occurred once. The chain recombines TRBV7-2 with TRBJ1-6; 7 nucleotides line up with TRBD1. The junction had 9 bases not matched to a gene; V was cut back by 1 base and J by 9 bases. Germline V gene lookup returns CDR1 SGHTA and CDR2 FQGNSA. The CDR3 runs to 16 residues. The CDR3: CASSLGMRGLGSPLHF. Here the CDR3 DNA reads TGTGCCAGCAGCTTAGGTATGAGGGGGCTCGGTTCACCCCTCCACTTT.

The chain recombines TRBV15 with TRBJ2-1; TRBD1 is a possible D gene (5 bases). Germline V gene sequence: CDR1 LNHNV, CDR2 YYDKDF (reference sequence). The CDR3 runs 14 residues. Trimming took 7 bases from V and 8 from J, leaving 18 bases between them. The CDR3 region has the DNA TGTGCCACCACCCCAGGGTTAAGGATCGATGAGCAGTTCTTC. It yields the protein CATTPGLRIDEQFF. The full variable domain, completed using reference TRBV15 and TRBJ2-1, is DAMVIQNPRYQVTQFGKPVTLSCSQTLNHNVMYWYQQKSSQAPKLLFHYYDKDFNNEADTPDNFQSRRPNTSFCFLDIRSPGLGDTAMYLCATTPGLRIDEQFFGPGTRLTVL.

The rearrangement joins TRBV28 to TRBJ1-2; 9 nucleotides match TRBD1. The CDR3 has 16 residues. Trimming took 2 bases from V and 5 from J; bases not matched to a gene: 9. Per the germline V gene, CDR1 is MDHEN and CDR2 is SYDVKM. The CDR3 bases are TGTGCCAGCAGTTTAGGGTCTGGGACAGGGCTTTATGGCTACACCTTC. It translates to CASSLGSGTGLYGYTF.

V usage is TRBV2 and J usage is TRBJ1-1; no firm D call. CDR1 is SNHLY and CDR2 is FYNNEI in the germline V gene. CDR3 length: 14 amino acids. Trimming took off 8 bases at V and 2 bases at J, with 15 bases between the two ends. The CDR3 protein is CASFVWHLNTEAFF. In DNA form, the CDR3 reads TGTGCCAGCTTTGTATGGCACCTCAACACTGAAGCTTTCTTT.

The chain employs TRBV11-2 and TRBJ2-3; no clear D. Trimming shortened V by 1 base and J by 4 bases, and 12 bases separated the two germline ends. CDR3 length: 15 residues. CDR1 and CDR2 from the germline V gene are SGHAT and FQNNGV. The CDR3, as DNA: TGTGCCAGCAGCTTAGCGGGTCTTGGTTCAGATACGCAGTATTTT. Amino acid sequence: CASSLAGLGSDTQYF.

J is TRBJ2-7 and V is TRBV28; 7 bases align to TRBD2. J gave up 0 bases and V 4 bases, and 3 bases lay outside the gene matches. This CDR3 region has 14 residues. The V gene's germline CDR1 is MDHEN and CDR2 SYDVKM. The CDR3 protein is CASSSGTTSYEQYF. Written as DNA, the CDR3 is TGTGCCAGCAGTTCCGGGACTACCTCCTACGAGCAGTACTTC.

This clone has a handful of counts. The chain is built from TRBV25-1 and TRBJ2-7; the match to TRBD2 covers 9 bases. Germline CDR1 and CDR2: MGHDK and SYGVNS. This CDR3 is 16 amino acids long. V lost 1 base to trimming and J lost 3 bases; unmatched junction nucleotides: 7. The CDR3 DNA reads as TGTGCCAGCAGTGAATCCAGCGGGAGGCCTTTCTACGAGCAGTACTTC. Protein sequence: CASSESSGRPFYEQYF.

V and J are TRBV12-5 and TRBJ2-1; 12 positions match TRBD2. The length of the CDR3 is 17 residues. The V gene's germline CDR1 is LGHNT and CDR2 FRNRAP. V trimming: 6 bases; J trimming: 6 bases; junction bases outside the gene matches: 12. CDR3 bases: TGTGCTAGTGGCTTAAACTCACTAGCGGGGGGTATCAATGAGCAGTTCTTC. Amino acids: CASGLNSLAGGINEQFF.

Concerning this clone: One junction end disagrees with the germline gene, perhaps due to a read error. In the same sample, other DNA sequences code for this CDR3. The rearrangement uses TRBV7-3 and TRBJ2-7; 9 bases agree with TRBD1. Per the germline V gene, CDR1 is SGHTA and CDR2 is FQGTGA. This CDR3 comprises 18 residues. The DNA for the CDR3 is TGTGCCAGCAGCTTTCGGGACAGGGTAGACACAAGCTCCTACGAGCAGTATTTC. It specifies CASSFRDRVDTSSYEQYF.

J is TRBJ2-7 and V is TRBV5-4, with D tentatively TRBD2 (7 bases). Trimming took off 3 bases at V and 6 bases at J, with 19 bases between the two ends. This CDR3 has 15 amino acids. Looked up from germline, CDR1 is SGHNT and CDR2 is YYREEE (reference sequence). The CDR3 coding sequence is TGTGCCAGCAGCTCGGAGCTTCAGGGGAGGGCCGAGCAGTACTTC. Amino acids: CASSSELQGRAEQYF.

V and J are TRBV2 and TRBJ2-7; D uncertain. Germline V CDR1 and CDR2: SNHLY, FYNNEI. There are 13 residues in the CDR3. V was cut by 4 bases and J by 3 bases, with 10 bases left in between. The CDR3 bases are TGTGCCAGCAGTGTGGGCAGTAACTACGAGCAGTACTTC. Translated, it gives CASSVGSNYEQYF.

This chain joins TRBV7-8 and TRBJ1-1; 10 nucleotides agree with TRBD1. Trimming at V came to 10 bases and at J to 3 bases, leaving 14 bases not matched to a gene. This CDR3 contains 16 residues. The germline V gene has CDR1 SGHVS and CDR2 FQNEAQ. CDR3 DNA: TGTGCCACTCAAGGGGGGACAGGGGTCGCGTACACTGAAGCTTTCTTT. It specifies CATQGGTGVAYTEAFF.

J is TRBJ2-1 and V is TRBV7-2; 8 bases are a match to TRBD2. The germline V gene has CDR1 SGHTA and CDR2 FQGNSA. With 1 base clipped from V and 4 bases from J, the junction kept 9 bases outside the gene matches. The CDR3 has 17 residues. The CDR3 here is CASSLEGGLAGYNEQFF. CDR3 nucleotides: TGTGCCAGCAGCTTAGAGGGAGGGCTAGCGGGTTACAATGAGCAGTTCTTC.

The chain links TRBV18 to TRBJ1-3; D perhaps matches TRBD1 (5 bases). The germline CDR1 and CDR2 sequences are KGHSH and LQKENI. V dropped 0 bases and J dropped 2 bases, with 14 bases sitting between them. The CDR3 totals 17 residues. The CDR3 loop is CASSPPGRVAAGNTIYF. The CDR3 coding sequence is TGTGCCAGCTCACCACCGGGCAGGGTGGCTGCTGGAAACACCATATATTTT.

The CDR3 DNA reads as TGTGCCAGCAGTTTGCGTCCCAGGGGCTACGAGCAGTACTTC. This encodes CASSLRPRGYEQYF. The chain has TRBV27 and TRBJ2-7, with D perhaps TRBD1 (6 bases). The CDR3 sequence is 14 residues long. Germline V lookup: CDR1 MNHEY, CDR2 SMNVEV (reference sequence). V was pared by 3 bases and J by 3 bases, with 12 bases between.

The chain couples TRBV29-1 to TRBJ1-2, with D perhaps matching TRBD1 (5 bases). Germline-derived CDR1 and CDR2 are SQVTM and ANQGSEA. The V end was cut by 7 bases, the J end by 8 bases, with 14 bases between. The CDR3 length is 11 residues. The CDR3 DNA is TGCAGCGCCCAACTCGGGGGGGGCTACACCTTC. The encoded protein is CSAQLGGGYTF.

The chain is built from TRBV5-8 and TRBJ2-3, with 8 bases aligning to TRBD1. The CDR3 is 14 residues long. The V and J ends lost 1 base and 10 bases, in that order; junction bases with no gene match: 8. CDR1 SGHTS and CDR2 YDEGEE come from the germline V gene. CDR3 in DNA: TGTGCCAGCAGCTTGCGGTGGAGCAGGGGGCCGCAGTATTTT. As protein: CASSLRWSRGPQYF.